These T cell receptor beta chains were read from a single sample in a study of shared clonotypes between healthy human individuals. Measured with immunoSEQ multiplex PCR; TCRdb has only the in-frame clones, and not every one. The sample includes some 1,100,000 clones, 78% of them seen just once. Specimen: memory CD4+ T cells from PBMCs. The receptors shown here come from a man aged 18 to 30 in good health. Some clones in this sample may be carry-over from other donors' samples. Both conserved end residues are part of each CDR3. The order of the fields is J gene, V gene, D gene, clone size, CDR3 DNA, CDR3 protein. D genes are given only for firm matches. Expanded clones are given a class, and other clones once, few, many or no size at all.

>TRBJ2-7|TRBV7-2|NA|NA
TGTGCCAGCAGCTTAGGGCCAGAATACGAGCAGTACTTC
CASSLGPEYEQYF
>TRBJ1-1|TRBV28|NA|NA
TGTGCCAGCAGTTTCCTACGCGACGGAACACACACTGAAGCTTTCTTT
CASSFLRDGTHTEAFF
>TRBJ1-2|TRBV6-5|NA|NA
TGTGCCAGCAGTTACGGTGTGGGGGCTGGCTATGGCTACACCTTC
CASSYGVGAGYGYTF
>TRBJ2-1|TRBV30|TRBD1|NA
TGTGCCTGGGACCCGGGACAGGGATACAATGAGCAGTTCTTC
CAWDPGQGYNEQFF
>TRBJ2-4|TRBV6-5|TRBD1|NA
TGTGCCAGCAGCAAGGGACAGGGGGCGCCGAACATTCAGTACTTC
CASSKGQGAPNIQYF
>TRBJ1-4|TRBV20-1|NA|few
TGCAGTGCTAGCAACCCACAGGATAGTGCGTTT
CSASNPQDSAF
>TRBJ1-3|TRBV28|NA|NA
TGTGCCAGCAGTTTAACTCGCCGTAGAGGAAACACCATATATTTT
CASSLTRRRGNTIYF
>TRBJ1-5|TRBV10-3|TRBD1|once
TGTGCCACCGGGACAGCGCGGGATCTCTATAGCAATCAGCCCCAGCATTTT
CATGTARDLYSNQPQHF
>TRBJ1-1|TRBV28|NA|NA
TGTGCCAGCAGTTGGGACACTGAAGCTTTCTTT
CASSWDTEAFF
>TRBJ1-1|TRBV7-8|TRBD1|NA
TGTGCCAGCAGCTGGGGGGACAGCGGCACTGAAGCTTTCTTT
CASSWGDSGTEAFF
>TRBJ2-7|TRBV7-2|TRBD2|few
TGTGCCAGCAGCCCCCGGAGGACTAGTTCACGCTACGAGCAGTACTTC
CASSPRRTSSRYEQYF
>TRBJ1-2|TRBV29-1|NA|NA
TGCAGCGGTGGGACCGGCGGCTATGGCTACACCTTC
CSGGTGGYGYTF
>TRBJ2-7|TRBV6-5|TRBD2|NA
TGTGCCAGCAGGACCGGGACTAGCGGGGGTGAGCAGTACTTC
CASRTGTSGGEQYF
>TRBJ1-1|TRBV7-3|NA|many
TGTGCCAGCAGCGCACAGCCGAACACTGAAGCTTTCTTT
CASSAQPNTEAFF